This passage covers 4 T cell receptor beta chains from one sample sequenced in a study of T-cell memory formation after mild COVID-19. TCRdb redid the calling of the 5' RACE reads with MiXCR, one entry per CDR3 protein. There are some 310,000 distinct CDR3 sequences in the sample; less than 25% occur only once, and over 20% lies in the top ten. The sequencing input was PBMCs or a T cell subset sorted from them (not recorded which). The receptors derive from a man younger than 35 who had mild COVID-19 (a few samples of this study predate the infection). Cell type and time point are not known.

This chain links TRBV2 with TRBJ2-5, with D possibly matching TRBD2 (6 bases). Deletions cut 8 bases from V and 0 bases from J, with 10 bases between. The CDR3 extends over 13 amino acids. Germline loops: CDR1 SNHLY, CDR2 FYNNEI. CDR3 DNA sequence: TGTGCCAGCCCTGGGGGGTACCAAGAGACCCAGTACTTC. This sequence encodes CASPGGYQETQYF.

This sequence joins TRBV28 and TRBJ2-3; 7 nucleotides line up with TRBD2. The V segment lost 2 bases and the J segment 8 bases; nucleotides outside the gene matches: 7. The CDR3 is 14 amino acids. CDR1 MDHEN and CDR2 SYDVKM come from the germline V gene. The CDR3 coding sequence is TGTGCCAGCAGTTTAGTACTAGCGATAGGTACGCAGTATTTT. Translating gives CASSLVLAIGTQYF.

This rearrangement joins TRBV7-2 to TRBJ2-2; D could derive from TRBD1 or TRBD2 (6 bases each). Germline V CDR1 and CDR2: SGHTA, FQGNSA. V shed 3 bases and J shed 10 bases, with 18 bases lying between them. This CDR3 has 15 amino acids. The CDR3: CASSFRGPTMEELFF. Written as DNA, the CDR3 is TGTGCCAGCAGCTTTCGGGGGCCCACCATGGAGGAGCTGTTTTTT.

This chain connects TRBV20-1 to TRBJ2-7; 9 bases align to TRBD2. The CDR3 spans 16 residues. The V segment lost 0 bases and the J segment 4 bases; nucleotides outside the gene matches: 10. Germline V gene lookup returns CDR1 DFQATT and CDR2 SNEGSKA (reference sequence). CDR3 protein: CSARDLSGGRSYEQYV. DNA for the CDR3: TGCAGTGCTAGAGATCTAAGCGGGGGGCGCTCATACGAGCAGTACGTC.